Given below is one TCR beta chain in context. The sample comes from a study of technical replicates of blood from several donors. Sequencing was performed with immunoSEQ multiplex PCR; in TCRdb, only in-frame clones are kept and a portion is missing. The sample consists of around 70,000 clones, 94% of them appearing once. With V trimmed by 6 bases and J by 2 bases, 4 bases remained unmatched. Germline V gives CDR1 MNHNS, CDR2 SASEGT. The CDR3 spans 14 residues. The sample taken for sequencing was T cells isolated from PBMCs. The sequence was collected from a human donor in good health. The chain employs TRBV6-1 and TRBJ2-5, with 9 bases lining up with TRBD1. CDR3 in amino acids: CASRDRGGQETQYF. CDR3 coding DNA: TGTGCCAGCAGAGACAGGGGGGGACAAGAGACCCAGTACTTC.